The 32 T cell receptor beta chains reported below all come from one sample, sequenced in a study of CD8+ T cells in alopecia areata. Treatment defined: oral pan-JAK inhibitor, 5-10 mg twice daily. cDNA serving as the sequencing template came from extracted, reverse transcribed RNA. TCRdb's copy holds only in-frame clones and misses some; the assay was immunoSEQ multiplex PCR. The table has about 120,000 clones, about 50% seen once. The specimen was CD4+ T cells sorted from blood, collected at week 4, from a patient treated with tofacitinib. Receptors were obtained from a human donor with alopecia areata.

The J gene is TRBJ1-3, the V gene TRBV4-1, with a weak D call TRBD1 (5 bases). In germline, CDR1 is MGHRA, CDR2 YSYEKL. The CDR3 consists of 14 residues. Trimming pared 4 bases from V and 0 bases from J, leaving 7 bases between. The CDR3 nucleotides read TGCGCCAGCAGCCGGGGGTCCTCTGGAAACACCATATATTTT. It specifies CASSRGSSGNTIYF.

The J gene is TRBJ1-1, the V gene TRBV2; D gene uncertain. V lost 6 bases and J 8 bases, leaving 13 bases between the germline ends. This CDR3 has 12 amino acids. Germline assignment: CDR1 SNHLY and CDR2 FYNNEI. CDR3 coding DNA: TGTGCCAGCAGCCTCAGAGTACACGAAGCTTTCTTT. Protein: CASSLRVHEAFF.

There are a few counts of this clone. CDR3: CASPPGRTYSNQPQHF. The CDR3 DNA sequence: TGCGCCAGCCCCCCGGGCAGGACGTATAGCAATCAGCCCCAGCATTTT. The rearrangement uses TRBV23-1 and TRBJ1-5; unclear D gene. TRBV23-1 is annotated as an ORF whose role is uncertain. Trimming shortened V by 8 bases and J by 0 bases, and 17 bases separated the two germline ends. This CDR3 is built from 16 residues.

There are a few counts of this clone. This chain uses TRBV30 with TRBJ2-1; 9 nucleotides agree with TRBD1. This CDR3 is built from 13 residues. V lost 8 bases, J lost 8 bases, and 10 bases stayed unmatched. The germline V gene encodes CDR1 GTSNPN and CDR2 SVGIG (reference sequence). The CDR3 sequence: CAGRGTGHHEQFF. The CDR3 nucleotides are TGTGCCGGAAGAGGGACAGGGCACCATGAGCAGTTCTTC. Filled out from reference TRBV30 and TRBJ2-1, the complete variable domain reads SQTIHQWPATLVQPVGSPLSLECTVEGTSNPNLYWYRQAAGRGLQLLFYSVGIGQISSEVPQNLSASRPQDRQFILSSKKLLLSDSGFYLCAGRGTGHHEQFFGPGTRLTVL.

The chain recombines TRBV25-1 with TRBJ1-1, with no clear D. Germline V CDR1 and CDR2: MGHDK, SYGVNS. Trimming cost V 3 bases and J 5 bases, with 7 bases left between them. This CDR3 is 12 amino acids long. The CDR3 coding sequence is TGTGCCAGCAGTGAGAAAGGAACTGAAGCTTTCTTT. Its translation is CASSEKGTEAFF.

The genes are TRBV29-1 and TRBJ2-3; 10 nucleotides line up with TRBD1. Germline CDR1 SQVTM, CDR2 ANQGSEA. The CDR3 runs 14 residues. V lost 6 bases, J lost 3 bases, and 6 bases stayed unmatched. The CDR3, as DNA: TGCAGCGTCCAAGGGACAGGGGAGACAGATACGCAGTATTTT. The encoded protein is CSVQGTGETDTQYF.

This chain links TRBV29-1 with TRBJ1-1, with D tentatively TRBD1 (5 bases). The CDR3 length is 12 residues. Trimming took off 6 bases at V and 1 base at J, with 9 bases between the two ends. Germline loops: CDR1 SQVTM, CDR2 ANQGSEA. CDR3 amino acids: CSVLTANTEAFF. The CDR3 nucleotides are TGCAGCGTCTTGACAGCGAACACTGAAGCTTTCTTT.

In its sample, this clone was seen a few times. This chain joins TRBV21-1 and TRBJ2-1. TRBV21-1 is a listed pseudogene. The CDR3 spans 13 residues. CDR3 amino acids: CASVGEWYNEQFF. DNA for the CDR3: TGTGCATCGGTGGGGGAGTGGTACAATGAGCAGTTCTTC.

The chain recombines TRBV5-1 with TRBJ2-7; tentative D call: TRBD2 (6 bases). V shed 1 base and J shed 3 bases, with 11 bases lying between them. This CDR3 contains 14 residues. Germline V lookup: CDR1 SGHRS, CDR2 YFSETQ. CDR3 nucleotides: TGCGCCAGCAGCTTGTTAGCGGAGGACTACGAGCAGTACTTC. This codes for CASSLLAEDYEQYF. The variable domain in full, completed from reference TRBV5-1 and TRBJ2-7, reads KAGVTQTPRYLIKTRGQQVTLSCSPISGHRSVSWYQQTPGQGLQFLFEYFSETQRNKGNFPGRFSGRQFSNSRSEMNVSTLELGDSALYLCASSLLAEDYEQYFGPGTRLTVT.

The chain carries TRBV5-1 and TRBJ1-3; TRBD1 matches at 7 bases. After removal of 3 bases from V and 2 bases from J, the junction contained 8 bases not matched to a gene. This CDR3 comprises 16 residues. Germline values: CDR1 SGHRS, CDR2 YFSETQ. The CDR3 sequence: CASSSWTGGPGNTIYF. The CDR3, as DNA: TGCGCCAGCAGCTCCTGGACAGGAGGACCTGGAAACACCATATATTTT.

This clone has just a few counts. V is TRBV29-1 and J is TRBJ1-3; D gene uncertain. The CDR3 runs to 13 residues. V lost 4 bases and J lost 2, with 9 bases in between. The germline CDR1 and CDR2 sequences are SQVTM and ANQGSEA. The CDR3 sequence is CSVGEGAGNTIYF. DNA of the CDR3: TGCAGCGTTGGTGAGGGCGCTGGAAACACCATATATTTT.

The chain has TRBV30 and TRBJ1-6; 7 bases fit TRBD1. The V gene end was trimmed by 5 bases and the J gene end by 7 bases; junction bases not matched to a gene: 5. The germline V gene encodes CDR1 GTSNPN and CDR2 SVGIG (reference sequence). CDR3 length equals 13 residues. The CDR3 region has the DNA TGTGCCTGGTCCGGGACAGAGAATTCACCCCTCCACTTT. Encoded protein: CAWSGTENSPLHF. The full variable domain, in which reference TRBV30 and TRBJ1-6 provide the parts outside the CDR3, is SQTIHQWPATLVQPVGSPLSLECTVEGTSNPNLYWYRQAAGRGLQLLFYSVGIGQISSEVPQNLSASRPQDRQFILSSKKLLLSDSGFYLCAWSGTENSPLHFGNGTRLTVT.

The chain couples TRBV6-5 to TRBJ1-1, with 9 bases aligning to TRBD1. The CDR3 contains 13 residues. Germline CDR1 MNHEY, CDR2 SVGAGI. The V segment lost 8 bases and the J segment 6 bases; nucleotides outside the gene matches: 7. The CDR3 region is CASRLGQGSEAFF. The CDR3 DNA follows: TGTGCCAGCCGGTTGGGACAGGGCTCTGAAGCTTTCTTT.

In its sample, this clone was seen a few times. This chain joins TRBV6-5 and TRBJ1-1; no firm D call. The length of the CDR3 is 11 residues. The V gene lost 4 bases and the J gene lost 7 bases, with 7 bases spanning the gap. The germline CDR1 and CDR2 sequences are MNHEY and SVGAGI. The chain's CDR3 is CASSSLYEAFF. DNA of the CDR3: TGTGCCAGCAGTTCCTTATATGAAGCTTTCTTT.

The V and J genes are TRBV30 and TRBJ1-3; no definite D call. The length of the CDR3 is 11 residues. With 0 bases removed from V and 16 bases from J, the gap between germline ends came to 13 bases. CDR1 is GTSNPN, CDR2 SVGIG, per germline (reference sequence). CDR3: CAWSVDITPYF. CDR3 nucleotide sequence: TGTGCCTGGAGTGTCGACATTACCCCCTATTTT. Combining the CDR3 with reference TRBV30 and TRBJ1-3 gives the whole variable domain SQTIHQWPATLVQPVGSPLSLECTVEGTSNPNLYWYRQAAGRGLQLLFYSVGIGQISSEVPQNLSASRPQDRQFILSSKKLLLSDSGFYLCAWSVDITPYFGEGSWLTVV.

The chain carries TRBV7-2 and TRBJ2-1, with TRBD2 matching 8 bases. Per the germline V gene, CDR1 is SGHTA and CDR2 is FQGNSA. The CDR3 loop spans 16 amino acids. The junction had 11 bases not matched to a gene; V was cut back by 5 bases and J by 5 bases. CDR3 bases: TGTGCCAGCAGCCCCAGCCGTAGGACTAGCAACAATGAGCAGTTCTTC. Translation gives CASSPSRRTSNNEQFF. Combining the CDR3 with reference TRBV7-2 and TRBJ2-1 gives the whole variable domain GAGVSQSPSNKVTEKGKDVELRCDPISGHTALYWYRQSLGQGLEFLIYFQGNSAPDKSGLPSDRFSAERTGGSVSTLTIQRTQQEDSAVYLCASSPSRRTSNNEQFFGPGTRLTVL.

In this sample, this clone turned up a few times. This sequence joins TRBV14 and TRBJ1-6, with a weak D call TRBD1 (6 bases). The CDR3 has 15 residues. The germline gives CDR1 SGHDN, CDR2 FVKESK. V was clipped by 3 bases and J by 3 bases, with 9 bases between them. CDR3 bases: TGTGCCAGCAGCCACTTGGACAGCTATAATTCACCCCTCCACTTT. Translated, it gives CASSHLDSYNSPLHF.

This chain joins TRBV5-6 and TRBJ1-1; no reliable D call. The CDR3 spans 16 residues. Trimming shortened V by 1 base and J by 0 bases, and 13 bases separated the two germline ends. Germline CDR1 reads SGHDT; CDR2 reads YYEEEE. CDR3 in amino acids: CASSLMQSGMNTEAFF. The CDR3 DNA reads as TGTGCCAGCAGCTTGATGCAGTCGGGGATGAACACTGAAGCTTTCTTT.

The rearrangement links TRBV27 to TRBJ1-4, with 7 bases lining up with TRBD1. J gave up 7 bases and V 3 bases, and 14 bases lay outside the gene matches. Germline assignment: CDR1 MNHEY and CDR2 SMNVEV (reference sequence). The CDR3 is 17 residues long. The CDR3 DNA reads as TGTGCCAGCAGTTTGATCCCCCTGACAGGGCTGGGTGAAAAACTGTTTTTT. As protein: CASSLIPLTGLGEKLFF.

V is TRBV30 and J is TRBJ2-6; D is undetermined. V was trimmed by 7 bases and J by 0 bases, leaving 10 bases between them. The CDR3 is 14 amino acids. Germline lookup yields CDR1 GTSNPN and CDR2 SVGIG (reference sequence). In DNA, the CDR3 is TGTGCCTATTCCAGCCGCTCTGGGGCCAACGTCCTGACTTTC. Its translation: CAYSSRSGANVLTF.

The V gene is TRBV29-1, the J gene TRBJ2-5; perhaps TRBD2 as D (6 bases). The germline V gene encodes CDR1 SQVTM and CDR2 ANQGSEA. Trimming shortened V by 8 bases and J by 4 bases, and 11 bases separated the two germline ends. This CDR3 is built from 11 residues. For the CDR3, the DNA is TGCAGCACGCGGGACGGAGAGACCCAGTACTTC. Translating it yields CSTRDGETQYF. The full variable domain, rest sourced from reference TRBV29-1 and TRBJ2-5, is SAVISQKPSRDICQRGTSLTIQCQVDSQVTMMFWYRQQPGQSLTLIATANQGSEATYESGFVIDKFPISRPNLTFSTLTVSNMSPEDSSIYLCSTRDGETQYFGPGTRLLVL.

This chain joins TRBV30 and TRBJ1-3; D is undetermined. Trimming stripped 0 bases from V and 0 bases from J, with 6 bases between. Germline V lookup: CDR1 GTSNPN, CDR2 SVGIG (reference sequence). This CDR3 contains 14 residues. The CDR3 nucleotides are TGTGCCTGGAGTGTATTGGCCTCTGGAAACACCATATATTTT. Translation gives CAWSVLASGNTIYF.

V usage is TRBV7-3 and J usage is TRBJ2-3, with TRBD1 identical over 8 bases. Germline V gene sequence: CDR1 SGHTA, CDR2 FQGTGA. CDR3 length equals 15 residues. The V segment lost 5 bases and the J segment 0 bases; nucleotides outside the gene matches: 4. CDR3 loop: CASSRQGLSTDTQYF. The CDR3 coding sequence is TGTGCCAGCAGCCGACAGGGGTTGAGCACAGATACGCAGTATTTT.

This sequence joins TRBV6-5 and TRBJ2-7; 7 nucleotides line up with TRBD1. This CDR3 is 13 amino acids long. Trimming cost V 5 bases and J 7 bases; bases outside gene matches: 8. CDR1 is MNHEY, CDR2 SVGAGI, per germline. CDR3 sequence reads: CASSTGTVGEQYF. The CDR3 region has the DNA TGTGCCAGCAGTACGGGGACAGTGGGGGAGCAGTACTTC.

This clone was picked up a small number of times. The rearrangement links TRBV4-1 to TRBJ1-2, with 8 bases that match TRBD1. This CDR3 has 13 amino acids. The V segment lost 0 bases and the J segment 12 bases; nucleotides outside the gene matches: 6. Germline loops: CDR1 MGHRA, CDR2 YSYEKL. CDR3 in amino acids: CASSQEGRGQDTF. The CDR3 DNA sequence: TGCGCCAGCAGCCAAGAGGGCAGGGGGCAAGACACCTTC.

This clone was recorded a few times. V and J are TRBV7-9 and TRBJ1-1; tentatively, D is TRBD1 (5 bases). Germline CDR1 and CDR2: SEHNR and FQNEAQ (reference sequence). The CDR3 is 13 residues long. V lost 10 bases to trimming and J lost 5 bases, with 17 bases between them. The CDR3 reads CATSWGSRTEAFF. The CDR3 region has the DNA TGTGCCACCTCCTGGGGGTCGAGGACTGAAGCTTTCTTT.

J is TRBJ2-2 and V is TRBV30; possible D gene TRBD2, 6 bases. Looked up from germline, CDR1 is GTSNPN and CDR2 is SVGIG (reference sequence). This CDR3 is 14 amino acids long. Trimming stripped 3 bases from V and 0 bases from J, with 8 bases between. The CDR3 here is CAWRAGPNTGELFF. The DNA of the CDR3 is TGTGCCTGGAGGGCGGGACCGAACACCGGGGAGCTGTTTTTT.

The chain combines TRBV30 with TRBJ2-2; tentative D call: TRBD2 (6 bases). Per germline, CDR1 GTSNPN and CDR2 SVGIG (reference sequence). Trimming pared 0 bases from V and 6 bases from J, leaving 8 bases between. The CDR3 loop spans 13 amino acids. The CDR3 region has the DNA TGTGCCTGGAGTGTACGGGAGCCCGGGGAGCTGTTTTTT. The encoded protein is CAWSVREPGELFF.

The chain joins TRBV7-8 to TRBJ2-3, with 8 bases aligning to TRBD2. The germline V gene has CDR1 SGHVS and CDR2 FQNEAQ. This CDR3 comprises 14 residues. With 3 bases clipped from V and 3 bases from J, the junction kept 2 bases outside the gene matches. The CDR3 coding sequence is TGTGCCAGCAGCTTGAAGCGGGGGACAGATACGCAGTATTTT. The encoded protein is CASSLKRGTDTQYF.

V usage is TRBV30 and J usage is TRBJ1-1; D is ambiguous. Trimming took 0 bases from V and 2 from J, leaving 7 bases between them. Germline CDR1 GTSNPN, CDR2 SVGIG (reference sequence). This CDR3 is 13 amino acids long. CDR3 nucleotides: TGTGCCTGGAGTGTACTTCCAAACACTGAAGCTTTCTTT. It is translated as CAWSVLPNTEAFF.

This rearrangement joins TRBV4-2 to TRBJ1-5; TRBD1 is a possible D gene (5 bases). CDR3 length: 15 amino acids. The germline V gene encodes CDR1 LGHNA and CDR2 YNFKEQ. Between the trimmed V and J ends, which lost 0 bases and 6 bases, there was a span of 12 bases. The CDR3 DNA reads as TGTGCCAGCAGCCAAGATCCGGACATAAGTCAGCCCCAGCATTTT. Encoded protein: CASSQDPDISQPQHF.

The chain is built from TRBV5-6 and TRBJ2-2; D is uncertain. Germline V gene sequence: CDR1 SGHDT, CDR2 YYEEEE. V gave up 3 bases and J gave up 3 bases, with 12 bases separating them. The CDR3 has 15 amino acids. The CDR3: CASSSRNTYTGELFF. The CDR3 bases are TGTGCCAGCAGCTCCAGAAACACTTACACCGGGGAGCTGTTTTTT.